These T cell receptor beta chains were read from a single sample in a study of immune evolution from preneoplasia to lung adenocarcinoma. The data were produced by immunoSEQ multiplex PCR, yet TCRdb's version contains in-frame clones alone and is incomplete. The table includes approximately 5,000 clones, 70% to 75% detected once. Sequencing was carried out using FFPE lung adenocarcinoma in situ tissue. Receptors were obtained from a person aged 60-80 years with lung adenocarcinoma. CDR3s include the opening cysteine and the closing phenylalanine or tryptophan. The D gene is left open where the match is weak. Clone sizes are given selectively: once, few, many, or a class where the clone is expanded.

TRBV20-1	-	TRBJ2-1	-	TGCAGTGCTAGAGAATTCAATGAGCAGTTCTTC	CSAREFNEQFF
TRBV28	-	TRBJ2-5	TRBD2	TGTGCCAGCAGTTTACTGGCTAGCGGGGGGGAAGAGACCCAGTACTTC	CASSLLASGGEETQYF
TRBV29-1	-	TRBJ2-2	-	TGCAGCGCCGTCCGGGGAGGGGGAGACACCGGGGAGCTGTTTTTT	CSAVRGGGDTGELFF
TRBV5-4	-	TRBJ2-5	TRBD1	TGTGCCAGCAGCTTGGATGGCAGGGGGTGGAACTTC	CASSLDGRGWNF
TRBV11-3	-	TRBJ2-2	TRBD1	TGTGCCAGCAGCTTCGGGACAGCAAACACCGGGGAGCTGTTTTTT	CASSFGTANTGELFF
TRBV7-3	-	TRBJ2-1	TRBD2	TGTGCCAGCAGCATCAGCGGGGGGGCCAACAATGAGCAGTTCTTC	CASSISGGANNEQFF
TRBV5-6	-	TRBJ2-7	-	TGTGCCAGCAGCCCACAGGGCACCTACGAGCAGTACTTC	CASSPQGTYEQYF
TRBV9	-	TRBJ2-1	-	TGTGCCAGCAGCGTAGGGTCTTCCTACAATGAGCAGTTCTTC	CASSVGSSYNEQFF
TRBV20-1	once	TRBJ1-1	-	TGCAGTGCCCAGATTAGTGGTGCTTTCTTT	CSAQISGAFF
TRBV6-4	once	TRBJ2-1	-	TGTGCCAGCAGTGTTGAGAGATATGGGAACAATGAGCAGTTCTTC	CASSVERYGNNEQFF
TRBV28	once	TRBJ1-2	-	TGTGCCAGCACCGACGGCTTAGGGGGCTACACCTTC	CASTDGLGGYTF
TRBV5-6	-	TRBJ1-5	TRBD1	TGTGCCAGCAGCTCCGGGACAGGGGGGAGCAATCAGCCCCAGCATTTT	CASSSGTGGSNQPQHF
TRBV11-2	few	TRBJ2-3	-	TGTGCCAGCAGCCTCGGGGGTGATACAGATACGCAGTATTTT	CASSLGGDTDTQYF
TRBV11-2	-	TRBJ1-6	-	TGTGCCAGCAGCCCAGCTTTAGGGGGAACTTCACCCCTCCACTTT	CASSPALGGTSPLHF
TRBV11-3	-	TRBJ2-1	-	TGTGCCAGCAGCTTATCGGGGTCCTACAATGAGCAGTTCTTC	CASSLSGSYNEQFF
TRBV5-1	-	TRBJ1-4	-	TGCGCCAGCAGCTCGGACGGACAGACGAATGAAAAACTGTTTTTT	CASSSDGQTNEKLFF
TRBV7-9	-	TRBJ2-2	-	TGTGCCAGCAGTTATACAGGGCCGGGCACCGGGGAGCTGTTTTTT	CASSYTGPGTGELFF
TRBV14	once	TRBJ1-4	-	TGTGCCAGCAGCCCCGGACTGAATAATGAAAAACTGTTTTTT	CASSPGLNNEKLFF
TRBV4-2	-	TRBJ2-7	-	TGTGCCAGCAGCCAAGATCACGGCAGGGTGGATGAGCAGTACTTC	CASSQDHGRVDEQYF
TRBV14	-	TRBJ2-7	-	TGTGCCAGCAGCCAAGGAACAAACGGCTTGCACGAGCAGTACTTC	CASSQGTNGLHEQYF
TRBV6-5	few	TRBJ1-2	-	TGTGCCAGCAGTCCTTGGGGGTTCTATGGCTACACCTTC	CASSPWGFYGYTF
TRBV27	-	TRBJ1-1	-	TGTGCCAGCGCTAACCCGGCGAACACTGAAGCTTTCTTT	CASANPANTEAFF
TRBV28	-	TRBJ1-4	-	TGTGCCAGCAGTTTATCACAACTCAATGAAAAACTGTTTTTT	CASSLSQLNEKLFF
TRBV6-5	-	TRBJ2-7	TRBD1	TGTGCCAGCACCCTGACAGGGGGATCCTACGAGCAGTACTTC	CASTLTGGSYEQYF
TRBV7-8	-	TRBJ1-5	-	TGTGCCAGCAGCTTAGGTTGGGCTGGGCAGCCCCAGCATTTT	CASSLGWAGQPQHF
TRBV11-2	-	TRBJ2-1	-	TGTGCCAGCAGTGAGTTCGAGGGAATCTTCTACAATGAGCAGTTCTTC	CASSEFEGIFYNEQFF
TRBV7-3	-	TRBJ2-5	TRBD2	TGTGCCAGCAGCTTATCGCGGGGGCAAGAGACCCAGTACTTC	CASSLSRGQETQYF
TRBV7-2	-	TRBJ1-5	-	TGTGCCAGCAGCCCCGCTCCCAGTCAGCCCCAGCATTTT	CASSPAPSQPQHF
TRBV19	few	TRBJ2-2	TRBD1	TGTGCCACCCTCAGACAGGGGAAGGGCGGGGAGCTGTTTTTT	CATLRQGKGGELFF
TRBV19	medium-sized	TRBJ2-5	-	TGTGCCAGTAGTCGCGACTTGAGGGCAGGGACCCAGTACTTC	CASSRDLRAGTQYF
TRBV25-1	-	TRBJ2-1	-	TGTGCCAGCAGTGCACCGGGCGGCGCCGTCTTGGGTGAGCAGTTCTTC	CASSAPGGAVLGEQFF
TRBV7-9	-	TRBJ1-1	-	TGTGCCAGCAGCTTAGGAGGCGCGGGAACTGAAGCTTTCTTT	CASSLGGAGTEAFF
TRBV15	-	TRBJ1-4	TRBD1	TGTGCCACCAGCAGCACAGGGGTTGGTGAAAAACTGTTTTTT	CATSSTGVGEKLFF
TRBV4-3	-	TRBJ2-5	-	TGCGCCAGCAGCCAAGAGGCGAACAGAGAGACCCAGTACTTC	CASSQEANRETQYF
TRBV14	-	TRBJ2-7	-	TGTGCCAGCAGCCCGGCGGCTCGAGCAGACGGCGAGCAGTACTTC	CASSPAARADGEQYF
TRBV11-2	-	TRBJ2-1	-	TGTGCCAGCAGAAGGGAAAGTGGGGGGGCCGGTCATGAGCAGTTCTTC	CASRRESGGAGHEQFF
TRBV29-1	-	TRBJ1-1	TRBD1	TGCAGCGCTCCCCGACAGGGAAAGAACACTGAAGCTTTCTTT	CSAPRQGKNTEAFF
TRBV4-2	once	TRBJ1-4	-	TGTGCCAGCAGCGCGGGCGAAAAACTGTTTTTT	CASSAGEKLFF
TRBV29-1	-	TRBJ2-7	TRBD1	TGCAGCGTTGGGGACAGGGCGACCGAGCAGTACTTC	CSVGDRATEQYF
TRBV6-5	-	TRBJ2-3	TRBD2	TGTGCCAGCAGCCGCACTAGCGCAGATACGCAGTATTTT	CASSRTSADTQYF
TRBV18	-	TRBJ1-3	-	TGTGCCAGCTCACCACTAGAAACGACTGGAAACACCATATATTTT	CASSPLETTGNTIYF
TRBV2	once	TRBJ2-3	-	TGTGCCAGCAGCGATAACACAGATACGCAGTATTTT	CASSDNTDTQYF
TRBV7-9	-	TRBJ2-7	-	TGTGCCAGCAGCTTAGCGGCAGGGAAGCCCTACGAGCAGTACTTC	CASSLAAGKPYEQYF
TRBV9	few	TRBJ2-1	TRBD2	TGTGCCAGCAGCGTAGCGGGGGGAACAAATGAGCAGTTCTTC	CASSVAGGTNEQFF
TRBV9	-	TRBJ2-3	TRBD1	TGTGCCAGCAGCGTCAACCCGATCCCGACAGGGTATTTAGATACGCAGTATTTT	CASSVNPIPTGYLDTQYF
TRBV7-2	-	TRBJ2-7	-	TGTGCCAGCAGCTTTCTATACGAGCAGTACTTC	CASSFLYEQYF